This TCR beta chain was recovered during a study of response to subunit inactivated influenza vaccine. TCRdb fed the RT-PCR reads into MiXCR, producing one record per CDR3 protein. The sample records some 150,000 distinct CDR3 sequences, around 12% being singletons. The ends lost 7 bases at V and 2 bases at J; junction bases unmatched: 8. Germline CDR1 SGHAT, CDR2 FQNNGV. The length of the CDR3 is 15 residues. This sample also belongs to another study, concerning T cells expressing NK-cell markers. That source reports: It was by 5'RACE template switching with UMIs that TCR beta cDNA was made. Each TCR beta repertoire originated in sorted T cells that were CD3+CD56+NKG2C+, CD3+CD56+NKG2C- or CD3+CD56-NKG2C+. Several of the donors carried dominant NKG2C+ clonotypes that took up 1.0-7.0% of their CD8+ T cells. Researchers report these clonotypes also headed the CD3+CD56-NKG2C+ fraction in several donors.

Specimen: CD8+ T cells sorted from PBMCs, collected roughly 12 days after vaccination. This receptor was obtained from a man in his fifties or sixties who received an inactivated influenza vaccine. J is TRBJ2-1 and V is TRBV11-2; TRBD2 matches 7 bases. The DNA of the CDR3 is TGTGCCAGCAAGGGAGGGATACAGACCTACAATGAGCAGTTCTTC. It is translated as CASKGGIQTYNEQFF.